This T cell receptor beta chain was recovered during a study of blood T cell repertoires in COVID-19. Overall study: Specimens from acute and convalescent COVID-19 originated in the United States, Italy and Spain.

The germline gives CDR1 PRHDT, CDR2 FYEKMQ (reference sequence). V was trimmed by 3 bases and J by 4 bases, leaving 7 bases between them. This CDR3 spans 13 amino acids. How the authors handled the data: Estimation of nucleated cell counts relied on the amplification of reference gene primers. Sequenced by immunoSEQ multiplex PCR; TCRdb stores in-frame clones only, minus some. The DNA was the basis for D and trimming; V, J and clone size are from that table. This sample has 250,000 or so clones, with 70% to 85% found just once. The chain is built from TRBV13 and TRBJ2-4; TRBD2 is a possible D gene (5 bases). Sequenced sample: peripheral blood. This clonotype originated in a man in his forties who had recovered from COVID-19. The CDR3 region is CASSFGGKNIQYF. CDR3 sequence (DNA): TGTGCCAGCAGCTTTGGCGGGAAAAACATTCAGTACTTC.